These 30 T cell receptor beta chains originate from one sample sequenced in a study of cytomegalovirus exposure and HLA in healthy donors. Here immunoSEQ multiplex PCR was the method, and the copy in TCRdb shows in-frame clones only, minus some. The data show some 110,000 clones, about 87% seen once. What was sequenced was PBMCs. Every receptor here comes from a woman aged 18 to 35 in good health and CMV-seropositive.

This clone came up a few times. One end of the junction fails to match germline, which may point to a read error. CDR3 bases: TGTGCCAGCAGTTTAAGCCCCGGGGGGACGGACTTC. Protein sequence: CASSLSPGGTDF. The chain carries TRBV28 and TRBJ2-7; 7 nucleotides match TRBD2. The CDR3 covers 12 residues. Germline V lookup: CDR1 MDHEN, CDR2 SYDVKM.

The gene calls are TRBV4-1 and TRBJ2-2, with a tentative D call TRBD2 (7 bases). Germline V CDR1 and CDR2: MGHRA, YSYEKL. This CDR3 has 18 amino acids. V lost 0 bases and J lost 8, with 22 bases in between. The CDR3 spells CASSQDLGGGGGGGELFF. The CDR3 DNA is TGCGCCAGCAGCCAAGATCTCGGCGGGGGCGGTGGTGGGGGGGAGCTGTTTTTT.

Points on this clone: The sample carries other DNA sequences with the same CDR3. The CDR3 here is CASSDGGATDTQYF. CDR3 bases: TGTGCCAGCAGTGATGGGGGGGCCACAGATACGCAGTATTTT. This chain uses TRBV6-4 with TRBJ2-3; tentative D call: TRBD2 (7 bases). V gave up 3 bases and J gave up 2 bases, with 9 bases separating them. This CDR3 is 14 amino acids long. The germline V gene encodes CDR1 MRHNA and CDR2 SNTAGT.

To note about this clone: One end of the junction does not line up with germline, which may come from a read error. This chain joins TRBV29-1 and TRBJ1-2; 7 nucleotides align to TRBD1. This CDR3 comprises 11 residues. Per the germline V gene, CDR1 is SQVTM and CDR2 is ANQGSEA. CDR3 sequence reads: CSVEDLVGQVF. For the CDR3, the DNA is TGCAGCGTTGAAGATCTTGTAGGACAGGTCTTC. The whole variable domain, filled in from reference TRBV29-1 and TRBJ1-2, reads SAVISQKPSRDICQRGTSLTIQCQVDSQVTMMFWYRQQPGQSLTLIATANQGSEATYESGFVIDKFPISRPNLTFSTLTVSNMSPEDSSIYLCSVEDLVGQVFGSGTRLTVV.

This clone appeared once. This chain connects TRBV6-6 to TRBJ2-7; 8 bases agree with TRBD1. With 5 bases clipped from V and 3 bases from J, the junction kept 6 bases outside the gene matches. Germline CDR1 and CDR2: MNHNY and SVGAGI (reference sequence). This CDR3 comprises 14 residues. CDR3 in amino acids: CASSPGTGYYEQYV. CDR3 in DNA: TGTGCCAGCAGTCCCGGGACAGGATACTACGAGCAGTACGTC.

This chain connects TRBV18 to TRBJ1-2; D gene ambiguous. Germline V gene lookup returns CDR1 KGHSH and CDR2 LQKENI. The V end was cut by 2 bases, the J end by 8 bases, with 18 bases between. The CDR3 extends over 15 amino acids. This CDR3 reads CASSPEVERKDGYTF. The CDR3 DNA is TGTGCCAGCTCACCAGAGGTCGAGAGAAAAGACGGCTACACCTTC.

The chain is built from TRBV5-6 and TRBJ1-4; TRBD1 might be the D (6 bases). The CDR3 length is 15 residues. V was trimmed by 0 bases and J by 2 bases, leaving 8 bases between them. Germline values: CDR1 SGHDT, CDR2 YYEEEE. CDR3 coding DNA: TGTGCCAGCAGCTTGGCAGGGGCTACTAATGAAAAACTGTTTTTT. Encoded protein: CASSLAGATNEKLFF.

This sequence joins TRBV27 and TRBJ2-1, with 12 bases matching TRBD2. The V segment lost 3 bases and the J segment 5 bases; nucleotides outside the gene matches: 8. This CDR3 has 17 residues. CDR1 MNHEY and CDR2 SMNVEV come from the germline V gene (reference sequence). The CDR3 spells CASSFSSGGVRNNEQFF. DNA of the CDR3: TGTGCCAGCAGTTTTTCTAGCGGGGGGGTTAGAAACAATGAGCAGTTCTTC.

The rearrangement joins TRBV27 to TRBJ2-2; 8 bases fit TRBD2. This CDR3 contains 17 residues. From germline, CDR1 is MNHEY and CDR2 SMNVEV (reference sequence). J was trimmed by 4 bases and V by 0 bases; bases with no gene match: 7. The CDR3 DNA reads TGTGCCAGCAGTTTATCGAACCGGGGGGGCCCCACCGGGGAGCTGTTTTTT. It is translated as CASSLSNRGGPTGELFF.

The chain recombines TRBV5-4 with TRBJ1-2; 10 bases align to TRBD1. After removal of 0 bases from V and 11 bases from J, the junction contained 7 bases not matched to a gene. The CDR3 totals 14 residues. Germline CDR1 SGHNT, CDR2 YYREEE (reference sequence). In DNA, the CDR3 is TGTGCCAGCAGCTTGGAGGGACAGGGGACTCAATACACCTTC. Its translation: CASSLEGQGTQYTF.

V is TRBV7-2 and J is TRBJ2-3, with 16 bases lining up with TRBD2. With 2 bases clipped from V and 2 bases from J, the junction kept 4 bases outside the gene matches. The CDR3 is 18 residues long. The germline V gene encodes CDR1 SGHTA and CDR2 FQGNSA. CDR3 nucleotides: TGTGCCAGCAGCTTACTGGGACTAGCGGGGGGGAACACAGATACGCAGTATTTT. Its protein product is CASSLLGLAGGNTDTQYF.

CDR3 DNA: TGTGCCAGCAGTTATTCAGGGGGCTCTGGGGCCAACGTCCTGACTTTC. It codes for CASSYSGGSGANVLTF. This chain uses TRBV6-5 with TRBJ2-6, with TRBD1 identical over 7 bases. Germline lookup yields CDR1 MNHEY and CDR2 SVGAGI. The CDR3 contains 16 residues. V shed 3 bases and J 0 bases; nucleotides not matched to a gene: 2.

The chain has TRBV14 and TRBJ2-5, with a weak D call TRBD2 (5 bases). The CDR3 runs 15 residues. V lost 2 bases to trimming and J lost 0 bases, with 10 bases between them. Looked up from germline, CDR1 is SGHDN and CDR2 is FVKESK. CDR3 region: CASSQPGEYQETQYF. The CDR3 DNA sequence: TGTGCCAGCAGCCAACCCGGGGAGTACCAAGAGACCCAGTACTTC.

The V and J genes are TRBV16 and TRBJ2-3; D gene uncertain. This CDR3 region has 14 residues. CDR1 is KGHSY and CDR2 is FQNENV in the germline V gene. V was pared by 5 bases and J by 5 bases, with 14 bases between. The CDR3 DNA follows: TGTGCCAGCAGCTACGGAGCCCAGAAAGATACGCAGTATTTT. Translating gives CASSYGAQKDTQYF.

The CDR3 DNA follows: TGTGCCAGCTGGACAGGGAGCACAGATACGCAGTATTTT. As protein: CASWTGSTDTQYF. This rearrangement joins TRBV27 to TRBJ2-3; 8 nucleotides line up with TRBD1. V gave up 8 bases and J gave up 0 bases; unmatched junction bases: 1. CDR3 size: 13 residues. CDR1 MNHEY and CDR2 SMNVEV come from the germline V gene (reference sequence).

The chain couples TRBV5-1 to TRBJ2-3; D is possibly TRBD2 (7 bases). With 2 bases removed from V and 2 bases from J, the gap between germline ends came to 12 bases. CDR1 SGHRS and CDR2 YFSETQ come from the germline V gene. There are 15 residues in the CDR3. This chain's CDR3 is CASSLGGGPTDTQYF. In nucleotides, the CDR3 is TGCGCCAGCAGCTTAGGGGGGGGCCCCACAGATACGCAGTATTTT.

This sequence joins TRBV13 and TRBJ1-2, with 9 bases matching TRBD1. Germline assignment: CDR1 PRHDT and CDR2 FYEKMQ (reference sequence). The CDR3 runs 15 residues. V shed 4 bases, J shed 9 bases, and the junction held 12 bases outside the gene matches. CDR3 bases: TGTGCCAGCAGCTCAACGGGACAGGGAGTCCCCAGCTACACCTTC. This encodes CASSSTGQGVPSYTF.

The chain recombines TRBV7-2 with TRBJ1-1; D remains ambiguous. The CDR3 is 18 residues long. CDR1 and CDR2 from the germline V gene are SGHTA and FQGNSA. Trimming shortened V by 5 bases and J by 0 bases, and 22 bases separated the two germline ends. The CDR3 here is CASSRWEVRRGMNTEAFF. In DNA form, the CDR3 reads TGTGCCAGCAGCAGATGGGAAGTGAGGAGAGGGATGAACACTGAAGCTTTCTTT.

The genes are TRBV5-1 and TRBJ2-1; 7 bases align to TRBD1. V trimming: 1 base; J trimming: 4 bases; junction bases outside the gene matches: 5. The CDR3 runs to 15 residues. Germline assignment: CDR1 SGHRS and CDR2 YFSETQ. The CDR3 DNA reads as TGCGCCAGCAGCTTGACAGGGGTTAGGTACAATGAGCAGTTCTTC. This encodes CASSLTGVRYNEQFF.

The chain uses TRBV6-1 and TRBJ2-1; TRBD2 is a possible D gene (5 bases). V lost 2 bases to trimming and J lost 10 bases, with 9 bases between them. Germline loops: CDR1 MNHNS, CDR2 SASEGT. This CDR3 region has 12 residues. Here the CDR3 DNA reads TGTGCCAGCAGTGAACGAGGGTACGAGCAGTTCTTC. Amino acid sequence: CASSERGYEQFF.

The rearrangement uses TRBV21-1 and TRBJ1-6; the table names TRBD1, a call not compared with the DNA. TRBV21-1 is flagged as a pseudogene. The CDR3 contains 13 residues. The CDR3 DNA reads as TGTGCCAGAGGGGGCGAAAGAAATTCACCCCTCCACTTT. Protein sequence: CARGGERNSPLHF.

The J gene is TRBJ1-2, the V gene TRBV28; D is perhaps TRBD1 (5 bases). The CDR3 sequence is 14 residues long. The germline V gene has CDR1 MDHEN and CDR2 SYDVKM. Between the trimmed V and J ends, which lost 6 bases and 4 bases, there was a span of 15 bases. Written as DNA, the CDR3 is TGTGCCAGCAGCATCCCTGTCAGGGCCTATGGCTACACCTTC. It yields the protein CASSIPVRAYGYTF.

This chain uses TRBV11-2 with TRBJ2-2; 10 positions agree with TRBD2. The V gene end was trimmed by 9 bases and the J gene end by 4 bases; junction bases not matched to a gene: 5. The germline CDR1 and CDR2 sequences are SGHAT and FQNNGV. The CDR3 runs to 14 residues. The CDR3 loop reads CASAAGGLTGELFF. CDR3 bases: TGTGCCAGTGCAGCGGGGGGGCTCACCGGGGAGCTGTTTTTT.

CDR3 region: CASSSPPLADSYEQYV. In nucleotides, the CDR3 is TGTGCCAGCAGTTCCCCCCCCCTCGCAGACTCCTACGAGCAGTACGTC. The chain recombines TRBV28 with TRBJ2-7, with D unclear. V shed 4 bases and J shed 0 bases, with 16 bases lying between them. The germline gives CDR1 MDHEN, CDR2 SYDVKM. The CDR3 has 16 amino acids.

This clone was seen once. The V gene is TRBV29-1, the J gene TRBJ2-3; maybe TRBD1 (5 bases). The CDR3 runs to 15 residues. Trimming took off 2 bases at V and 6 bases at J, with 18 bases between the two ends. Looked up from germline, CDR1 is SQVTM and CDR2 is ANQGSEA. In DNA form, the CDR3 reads TGCAGCGTTGAAATGGCTGGCACGCCAGGGGATACGCAGTATTTT. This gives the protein CSVEMAGTPGDTQYF.

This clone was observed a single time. CDR3 amino acids: CASSFYDGEQETQYF. In nucleotides, the CDR3 is TGCGCCAGCAGCTTTTATGATGGAGAGCAAGAGACCCAGTACTTC. The chain uses TRBV5-1 and TRBJ2-5, with D unclear. The V end lost 2 bases, the J end lost 2 bases, and 13 bases lay between the germline ends. The CDR3 length is 15 residues. Germline V gives CDR1 SGHRS, CDR2 YFSETQ.

The CDR3 region has the DNA TGTGCCAGCAGTTATTGGGGGGGGACAGGGGAATCCTACGAGCAGTACTTC. Translation: CASSYWGGTGESYEQYF. The chain joins TRBV27 to TRBJ2-7, with 10 bases matching TRBD1. This CDR3 comprises 17 residues. The trim removed 4 bases at V and 1 base at J, leaving 10 bases unmatched. Per germline, CDR1 MNHEY and CDR2 SMNVEV (reference sequence).

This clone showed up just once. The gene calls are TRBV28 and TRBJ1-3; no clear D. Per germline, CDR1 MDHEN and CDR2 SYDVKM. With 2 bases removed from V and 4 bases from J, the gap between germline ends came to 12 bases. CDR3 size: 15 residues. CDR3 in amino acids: CASSLDGQTGNTIYF. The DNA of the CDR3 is TGTGCCAGCAGTTTAGATGGGCAGACCGGAAACACCATATATTTT.

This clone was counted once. The CDR3 coding sequence is TGCGCCAGCAGCTTGGAGGGACTAGGGTTTAATACGCAGTATTTT. Translated, it gives CASSLEGLGFNTQYF. This chain links TRBV5-1 with TRBJ2-3, with TRBD2 identical over 8 bases. Germline values: CDR1 SGHRS, CDR2 YFSETQ. The CDR3 has 15 amino acids. The V and J ends lost 0 bases and 7 bases, in that order; junction bases with no gene match: 7.

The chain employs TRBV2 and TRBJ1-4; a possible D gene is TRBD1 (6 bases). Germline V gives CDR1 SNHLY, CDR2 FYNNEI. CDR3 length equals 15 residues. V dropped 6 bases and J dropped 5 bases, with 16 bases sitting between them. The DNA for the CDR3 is TGTGCCAGCAGCCTCATGACAGGCTCGAATGAAAAACTGTTTTTT. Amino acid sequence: CASSLMTGSNEKLFF. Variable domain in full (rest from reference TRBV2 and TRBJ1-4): EPEVTQTPSHQVTQMGQEVILRCVPISNHLYFYWYRQILGQKVEFLVSFYNNEISEKSEIFDDQFSVERPDGSNFTLKIRSTKLEDSAMYFCASSLMTGSNEKLFFGSGTQLSVL.